The TCR delta chain under discussion was sequenced for a study of gamma-delta T cells after stem cell transplantation. This clone has more than one count but fewer than ten. TCRdb called clones anew from the RT-PCR reads with CATT. This repertoire shows approximately 1,300 delta-chain clones, roughly 3.5% found once; its top ten account for around an eighth. The V segment lost 5 bases and the J segment 1 base; nucleotides outside the gene matches: 17. Germline-derived CDR1 and CDR2 are GEAIGNYY and EKD. The CDR3 is 19 residues long. The V gene is TRDV2, the J gene TRDJ1; 11 positions agree with TRDD3. The source is a human donor. It is not recorded whose cells these are; they may come from a transplant donor. Sequenced input: gamma-delta T cells. Here the CDR3 reads CACVVLAGGYTPSTDKLIF. CDR3 DNA: TGTGCCTGTGTCGTCCTGGCTGGGGGATACACCCCCTCCACCGATAAACTCATCTTT.